The T cell receptor beta chain under discussion was sequenced for a study of blood T cells in healthy people across ages (dated by TCRdb to the mid-2010s). Concerning the study at large: In model experiments, roughly one uniquely barcoded TCR beta cDNA molecule per two T cells was captured by template switching. The study measured age-related changes in TCR beta repertoire diversity using deep sequencing normalized with unique cDNA molecular identifiers. The donors were split into four age groups: young (average about 15 years), middle-aged (more than 35), aged (about 62) and long-lived (more than 80). To avoid experimental bias, donors of different ages were randomly spread across the sequencing lanes. Using the same blood draw, the study looked at two additional independent replicas of 1 million unique cDNA reads for two donors, one aged 18 to 30 and the other aged 80 or older. Findings and caveats that apply to the study as a whole: Estimates of total diversity based on one million sequenced T cells were regarded as lower bounds and as underestimates. Compared with the aged group, more naive CD4+ T cells, fewer expanded clones and increased TCR diversity were shown by the long-lived group, suggesting age selection. A strong correlation was found between observed TCR beta diversity and the percentage of naive T cells measured by flow cytometry. Donor CMV infection status was unknown, potentially confounding age-related changes in expanded clonotypes. Observed TCR beta diversity per million T cells fell roughly linearly with age, and a significant reduction was already apparent by age roughly 40. Bulk unsorted PBMC profiling prevented conclusive comparison of naive and antigen-experienced compartments.

The library came from 5' RACE. Data came from an Illumina HiSeq 2500. A second PCR of about 7 to 12 cycles was performed with a sample-barcoded 5' primer and a J-beta primer mix. A unique molecular identifier was introduced onto each TCR beta cDNA molecule by a template-switch 5' adaptor carrying 12 random nucleotides. At least 2.5 million CDR3-containing paired-end reads were obtained from each sample. First-strand cDNA synthesis was performed from all RNA using the Mint cDNA synthesis kit, with priming by a TRBC-specific oligonucleotide. After uracil-DNA glycosylase treatment, a first 18-cycle PCR used universal primers M1SS and BC2_uni_R on all cDNA. The source study handled its data this way. For normalization, 1 million high-quality reads were randomly selected from each sample, with every read carrying a distinct molecular identifier. Reads with shared molecular identifiers were discarded instead of being binned into consensus sequences. CDR3 identification, clonotype clustering and error correction used MiTCR with a Q25 quality threshold and the strictest error-elimination algorithm. A nonparametric unseen species model using Euler transformation provided a lower-bound estimate of total TCR beta diversity. TCRdb reprocessed the public reads (quality trimming at Q25 with fastp, clone calling with MiXCR) and kept in-frame beta chains. One record per CDR3 amino acid sequence lists the most common genes and DNA. The V and J calls and clone size are TCRdb's, not the authors'. The sample table shows about 650,000 distinct CDR3 sequences, and about 30% are seen once. Together, the top ten hold 15% of the sample.

Concerning this clonotype: The antigen it recognizes is unknown. Base qualities are not provided; no much larger clone lies one nucleotide away.

Taken from cysteine to phenylalanine, the CDR3 has 13 residues. Solely the CDR3 DNA is kept, with 39 bases framed from the first base. CDR1 SQVTM and CDR2 ANQGSEA are derived from the germline V gene. V loses 6 bases of germline sequence and J loses 1 base, and the interval between the two ends is 10 bases. Donors were a few dozen systemically healthy Caucasian individuals from Russia aged roughly 6 to 90 years. Ten milliliters of peripheral blood were drawn from each donor into EDTA-treated Vacutainer tubes. Ficoll-Paque density-gradient centrifugation was used to isolate PBMCs, with at least 6.5 million per sample. Total RNA was extracted from PBMCs with Trizol reagent, with at least 5 micrograms obtained per sample. Naive CD45RAhigh/CD27high T cell percentages were measured by flow cytometry on a PBMC aliquot from every donor.

The clonotype comes from a woman aged 80 or over in good health. Donor details come from another sample of the same person, matched by shared clones. Sequencing was done on a sample of blood. The chain joins TRBV29-1 to TRBJ2-1; matching of 5 bases hints at TRBD1 as the D gene. This receptor carries the CDR3 CSVQTVSYNEQFF. In nucleotide form, the sequence is TGCAGCGTCCAGACAGTTTCCTACAATGAGCAGTTCTTC.